Shown below are 9 T cell receptor beta chains from a single sample sequenced in a study of blood T cells in healthy people across ages. Primers used in a second PCR of roughly 6 to 12 cycles were a sample-barcoded 5' primer and a J-beta primer mix. MiXCR, run by TCRdb on the 5' RACE reads, gives a single entry per CDR3 protein. Here the sample spans 650,000 to 1,000,000 distinct CDR3 sequences, roughly 40% being singletons. The sequenced sample was blood. These receptors came from a man aged 18 to 30 in good health.

A word on this clonotype: A much larger clone lies a single base off, so this may be a read error. The chain joins TRBV7-2 to TRBJ2-3; TRBD2 agrees at 10 bases. The CDR3 totals 14 residues. Germline V lookup: CDR1 SGHTA, CDR2 FQGNSA. CDR3 nucleotide sequence: TGTGCCAGCAGCGCTAGCGGGAGCACAGATACGCGGTATTTT. Protein product: CASSASGSTDTRYF. The full variable domain, completed using reference TRBV7-2 and TRBJ2-3, is GAGVSQSPSNKVTEKGKDVELRCDPISGHTALYWYRQSLGQGLEFLIYFQGNSAPDKSGLPSDRFSAERTGGSVSTLTIQRTQQEDSAVYLCASSASGSTDTRYFGPGTRLTVL.

The genes are TRBV20-1 and TRBJ2-1; D is perhaps TRBD1 or TRBD2 (5 bases each). Germline assignment: CDR1 DFQATT and CDR2 SNEGSKA (reference sequence). The V and J ends lost 5 bases and 9 bases respectively, with 20 bases between them. This CDR3 has 14 amino acids. The CDR3 loop is CSAQRHSGSSEQFF. Written as DNA, the CDR3 is TGCAGTGCTCAACGTCACTCAGGGAGTAGTGAGCAGTTCTTC.

Concerning this clonotype itself: A read error may explain this, as a much larger clone is one base away. The genes are TRBV7-2 and TRBJ2-7; D unresolved. V shed 3 bases and J shed 12 bases, with 18 bases lying between them. The CDR3 has 13 amino acids. Germline V gene lookup returns CDR1 SGHTA and CDR2 FQGNSA. DNA of the CDR3: TGTGCCAGCAGCTTCAACCTGCAAGAGACCCGGTACTTC. Amino acid sequence: CASSFNLQETRYF.

This clonotype was counted only a few times. The V call is TRBV3-1, the J call TRBJ1-5; D unresolved. This CDR3 contains 14 residues. In germline, CDR1 is LGHDT, CDR2 YNNKEL (reference sequence). V lost 2 bases and J lost 0, with 5 bases in between. The CDR3 DNA is TGTGCCAGCAGCCAAAGATCTAGCAATCAGCCCCAGCATTTT. It codes for CASSQRSSNQPQHF.

The chain links TRBV4-3 to TRBJ1-2; 9 positions agree with TRBD1. Unmatched junction bases numbered 4, after V lost 7 bases and J lost 4 bases. The CDR3 is 13 residues long. Germline CDR1 is LGHNA and CDR2 is YSLEER. The CDR3 nucleotides are TGCGCCAGCACCCAGGACAGGGGCTATGGCTACACCTTC. This codes for CASTQDRGYGYTF.

With regard to this clonotype: Being one base from a much bigger clone, this may be a read error. J is TRBJ2-3 and V is TRBV9; D possibly corresponds to TRBD2 (6 bases). The germline CDR1 and CDR2 sequences are SGDLS and YYNGEE. There are 15 residues in the CDR3. The DNA of the CDR3 is TGTGCCAGCAGCGTAGAAGTCGGGAGCACAGAGACGCAGTATTTT. This sequence encodes CASSVEVGSTETQYF.

The rearrangement uses TRBV27 and TRBJ2-7; 11 bases are a match to TRBD1. This CDR3 comprises 13 residues. Germline lookup yields CDR1 MNHEY and CDR2 SMNVEV (reference sequence). The J segment lost 7 bases and the V segment lost 8 bases, leaving 7 bases of the junction unmatched. This CDR3 is CASGDRGFGEQYF. The DNA of the CDR3 is TGTGCCAGCGGGGACAGGGGGTTCGGGGAGCAGTACTTC.

Points on this clonotype: A much more abundant neighbour one base away suggests this may be a read error. The rearrangement links TRBV20-1 to TRBJ1-2, with 7 bases identical to TRBD1. Per the germline V gene, CDR1 is DFQATT and CDR2 is SNEGSKA (reference sequence). The CDR3 is 16 amino acids. With 3 bases clipped from V and 4 bases from J, the junction kept 14 bases outside the gene matches. The CDR3 sequence is CSASSGQVVLGYGYTF. CDR3 coding DNA: TGCAGTGCTAGTTCCGGACAGGTGGTTTTGGGCTATGGCTACACCTTC.

The gene calls are TRBV4-3 and TRBJ2-1; no definite D call. Trimming took 8 bases from V and 13 from J, leaving 21 bases between them. Germline V gene data show CDR1 as LGHNA and CDR2 as YSLEER. The CDR3 is 13 residues long. The CDR3 reads CASSLMPQETQFF. The CDR3 nucleotides are TGCGCCAGCTCCCTTATGCCCCAAGAGACCCAGTTCTTC.